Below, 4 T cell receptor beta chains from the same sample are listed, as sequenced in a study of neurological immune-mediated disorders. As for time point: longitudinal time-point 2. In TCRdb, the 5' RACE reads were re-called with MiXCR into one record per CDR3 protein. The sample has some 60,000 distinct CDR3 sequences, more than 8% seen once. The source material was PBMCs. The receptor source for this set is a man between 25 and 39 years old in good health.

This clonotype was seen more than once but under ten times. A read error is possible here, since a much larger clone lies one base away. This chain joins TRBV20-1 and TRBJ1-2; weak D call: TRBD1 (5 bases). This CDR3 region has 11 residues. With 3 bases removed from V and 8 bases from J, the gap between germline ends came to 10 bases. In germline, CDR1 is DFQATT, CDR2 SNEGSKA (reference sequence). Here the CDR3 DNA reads TGCAGTGCTAGGGGACGTTGGGGCTACACCTTC. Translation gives CSARGRWGYTF.

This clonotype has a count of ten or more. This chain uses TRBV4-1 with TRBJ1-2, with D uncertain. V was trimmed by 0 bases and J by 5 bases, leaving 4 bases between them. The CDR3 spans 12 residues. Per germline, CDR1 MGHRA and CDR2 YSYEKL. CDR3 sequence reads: CASSQDQYGYTF. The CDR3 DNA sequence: TGCGCCAGCAGCCAAGATCAATATGGCTACACCTTC.

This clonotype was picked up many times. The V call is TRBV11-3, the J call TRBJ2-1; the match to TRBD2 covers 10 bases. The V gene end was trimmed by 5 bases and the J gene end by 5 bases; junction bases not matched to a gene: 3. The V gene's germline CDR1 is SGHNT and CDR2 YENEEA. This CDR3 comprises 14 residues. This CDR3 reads CASSRSGGDNEQFF. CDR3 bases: TGTGCCAGCAGCCGGAGCGGGGGGGACAATGAGCAGTTCTTC.

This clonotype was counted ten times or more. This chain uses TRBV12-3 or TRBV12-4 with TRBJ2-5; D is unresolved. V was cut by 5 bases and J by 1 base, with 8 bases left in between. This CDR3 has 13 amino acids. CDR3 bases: TGTGCCAGCAGTGCAGGCCCCCAAGAGACCCAGTACTTC. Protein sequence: CASSAGPQETQYF.